This T cell receptor beta chain is drawn from a study of T cell responses to AZD1222 COVID-19 vaccine. General study points: Dominant at 160-218 and 743-854, vaccine-associated CD4 TCRs also spanned spike.

Details on this clone: Antigen: not known.

Assay used: immunoSEQ multiplex PCR; TCRdb lists only in-frame clones, some missing. The data contain under 150,000 clones, roughly 90% of them singletons. The specimen was peripheral blood, collected 28 days after the second AZD1222 dose. The sequence derives from an adult who received the AZD1222 COVID-19 vaccine.

The CDR3 coding sequence is TGTGCCAGCAGTGAAGACGGAGGCACAGATACGCAGTATTTT. Its protein is CASSEDGGTDTQYF. The V and J genes are TRBV2 and TRBJ2-3; no clear D gene. Germline values: CDR1 SNHLY, CDR2 FYNNEI. The CDR3 has 14 amino acids. Trimming took off 1 base at V and 1 base at J, with 6 bases between the two ends.